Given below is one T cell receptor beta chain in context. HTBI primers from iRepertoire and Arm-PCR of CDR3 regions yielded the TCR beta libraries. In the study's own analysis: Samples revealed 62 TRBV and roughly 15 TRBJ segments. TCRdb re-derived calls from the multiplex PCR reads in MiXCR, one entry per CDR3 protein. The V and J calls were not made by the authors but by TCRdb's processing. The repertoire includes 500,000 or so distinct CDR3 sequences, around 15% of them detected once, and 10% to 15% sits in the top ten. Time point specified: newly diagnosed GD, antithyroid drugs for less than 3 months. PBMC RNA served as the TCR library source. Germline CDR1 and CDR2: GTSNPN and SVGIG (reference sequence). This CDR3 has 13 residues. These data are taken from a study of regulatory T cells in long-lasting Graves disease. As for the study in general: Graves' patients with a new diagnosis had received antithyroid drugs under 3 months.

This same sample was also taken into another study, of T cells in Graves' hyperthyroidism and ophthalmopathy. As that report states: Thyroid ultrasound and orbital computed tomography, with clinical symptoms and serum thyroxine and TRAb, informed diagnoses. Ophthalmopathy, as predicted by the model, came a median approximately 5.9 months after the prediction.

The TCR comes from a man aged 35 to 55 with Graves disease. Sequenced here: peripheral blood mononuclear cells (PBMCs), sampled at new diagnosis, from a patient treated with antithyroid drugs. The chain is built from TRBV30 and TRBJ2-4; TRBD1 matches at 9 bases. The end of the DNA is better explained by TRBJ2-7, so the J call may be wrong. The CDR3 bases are TGTGCCTGGACCCGGGACAGGGTACGCGAGCAGTACTTC. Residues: CAWTRDRVREQYF.